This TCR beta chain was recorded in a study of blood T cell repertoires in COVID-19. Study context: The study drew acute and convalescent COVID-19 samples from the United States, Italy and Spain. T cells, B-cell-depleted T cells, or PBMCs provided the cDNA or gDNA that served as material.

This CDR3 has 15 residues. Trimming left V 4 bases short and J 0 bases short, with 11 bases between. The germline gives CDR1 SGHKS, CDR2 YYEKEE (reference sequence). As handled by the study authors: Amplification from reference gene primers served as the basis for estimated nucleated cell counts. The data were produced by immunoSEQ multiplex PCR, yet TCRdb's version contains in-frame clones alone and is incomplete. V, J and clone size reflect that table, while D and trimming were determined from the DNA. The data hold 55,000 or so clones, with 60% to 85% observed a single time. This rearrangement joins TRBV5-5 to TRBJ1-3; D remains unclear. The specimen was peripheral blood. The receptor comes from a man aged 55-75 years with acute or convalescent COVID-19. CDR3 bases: TGTGCCAGCAGCACTGAGGGCGCCTCTGGAAACACCATATATTTT. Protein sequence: CASSTEGASGNTIYF.